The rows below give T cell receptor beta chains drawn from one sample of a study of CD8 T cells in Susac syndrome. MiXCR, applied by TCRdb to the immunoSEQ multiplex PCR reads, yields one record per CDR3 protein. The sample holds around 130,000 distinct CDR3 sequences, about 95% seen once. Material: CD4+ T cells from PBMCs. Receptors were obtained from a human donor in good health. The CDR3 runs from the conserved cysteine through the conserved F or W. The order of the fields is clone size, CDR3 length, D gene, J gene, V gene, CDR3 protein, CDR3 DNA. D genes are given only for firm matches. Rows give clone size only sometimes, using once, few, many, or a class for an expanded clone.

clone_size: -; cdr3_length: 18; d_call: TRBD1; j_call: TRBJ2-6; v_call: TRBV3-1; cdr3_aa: CASSQYGRGLSGANVLTF; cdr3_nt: TGTGCCAGCAGCCAATACGGCAGGGGGCTATCTGGGGCCAACGTCCTGACTTTC
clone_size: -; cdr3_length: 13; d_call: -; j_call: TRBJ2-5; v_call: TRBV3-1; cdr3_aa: CASSQDRSETQYF; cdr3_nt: TGTGCCAGCAGCCAAGATCGTTCGGAGACCCAGTACTTC
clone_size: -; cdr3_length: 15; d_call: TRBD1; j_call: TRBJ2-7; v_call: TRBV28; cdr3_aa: CASSHAGTGPYEQYF; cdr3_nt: TGTGCCAGCAGTCACGCCGGGACAGGGCCCTACGAGCAGTACTTC
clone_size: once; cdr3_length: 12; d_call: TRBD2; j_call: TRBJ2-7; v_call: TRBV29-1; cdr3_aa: CSCSGSSYEQYF; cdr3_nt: TGCAGTTGTAGCGGGAGCTCCTACGAGCAGTACTTC
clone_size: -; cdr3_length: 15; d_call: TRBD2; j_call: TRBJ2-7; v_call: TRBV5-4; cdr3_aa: CASSPGTSGFYEQYF; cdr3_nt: TGTGCCAGCAGCCCAGGGACTAGCGGATTTTACGAGCAGTACTTC
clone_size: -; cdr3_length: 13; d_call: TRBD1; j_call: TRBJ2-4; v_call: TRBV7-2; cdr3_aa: CASSTDRGRIQYF; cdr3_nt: TGTGCCAGCAGCACGGACAGGGGGCGCATTCAGTACTTC
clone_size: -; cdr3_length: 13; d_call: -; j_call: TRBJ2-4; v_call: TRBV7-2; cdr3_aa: CASSDRPKNIQYF; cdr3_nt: TGTGCCAGCTCGGACAGACCAAAAAACATTCAGTACTTC
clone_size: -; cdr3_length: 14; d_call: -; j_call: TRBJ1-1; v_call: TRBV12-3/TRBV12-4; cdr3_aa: CASSLMSGRTEAFF; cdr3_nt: TGTGCCAGCAGTTTGATGTCAGGGAGGACTGAAGCTTTCTTT
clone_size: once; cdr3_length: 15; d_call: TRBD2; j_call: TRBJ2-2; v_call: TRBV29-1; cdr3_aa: CSAGLAGSLTGELFF; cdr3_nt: TGCAGCGCCGGACTAGCGGGGAGCTTGACCGGGGAGCTGTTTTTT
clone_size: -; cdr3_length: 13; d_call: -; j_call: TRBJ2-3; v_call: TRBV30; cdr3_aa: CAWSVQAADTQYF; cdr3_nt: TGTGCCTGGAGTGTACAGGCTGCAGATACGCAGTATTTT
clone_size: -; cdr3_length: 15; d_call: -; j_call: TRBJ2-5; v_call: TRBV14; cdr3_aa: CASSQDSTRRKTQYF; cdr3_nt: TGTGCCAGCAGCCAAGATTCCACGAGGAGGAAGACCCAGTACTTC
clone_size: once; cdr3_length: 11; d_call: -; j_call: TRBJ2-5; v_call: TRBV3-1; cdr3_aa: CASSQMETQYF; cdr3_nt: TGTGCCAGCAGCCAAATGGAGACCCAGTACTTC
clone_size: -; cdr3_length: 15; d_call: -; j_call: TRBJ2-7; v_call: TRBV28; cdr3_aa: CASSLTGKEMYEQYF; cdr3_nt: TGTGCCAGCAGTTTAACAGGGAAGGAGATGTACGAGCAGTACTTC
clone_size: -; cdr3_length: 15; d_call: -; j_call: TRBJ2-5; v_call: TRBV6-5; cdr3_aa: CASSYRGAREETQYF; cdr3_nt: TGTGCCAGCAGTTACAGGGGCGCGAGGGAAGAGACCCAGTACTTC
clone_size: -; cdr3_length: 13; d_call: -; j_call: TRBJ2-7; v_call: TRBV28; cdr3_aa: CASSFLDIYEQYF; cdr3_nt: TGTGCCAGCAGTTTCCTGGACATATACGAGCAGTACTTC
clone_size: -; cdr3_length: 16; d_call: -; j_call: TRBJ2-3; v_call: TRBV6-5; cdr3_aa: CASSYSKGGLTDTQYF; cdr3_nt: TGTGCCAGCAGTTACTCGAAGGGCGGGCTCACAGATACGCAGTATTTT
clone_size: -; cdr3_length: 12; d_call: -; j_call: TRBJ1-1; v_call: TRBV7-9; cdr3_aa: CASSLGASEAFF; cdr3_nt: TGTGCCAGCAGCTTAGGGGCCAGTGAAGCTTTCTTT
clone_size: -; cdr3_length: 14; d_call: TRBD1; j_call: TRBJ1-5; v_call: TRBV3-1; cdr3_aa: CASSVGQSNQPQHF; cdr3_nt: TGTGCCAGCAGCGTGGGACAGTCCAATCAGCCCCAGCATTTT
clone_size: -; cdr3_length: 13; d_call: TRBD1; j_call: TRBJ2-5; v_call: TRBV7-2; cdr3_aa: CASSQQGMETQYF; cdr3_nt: TGTGCCAGCAGCCAACAGGGGATGGAGACCCAGTACTTC
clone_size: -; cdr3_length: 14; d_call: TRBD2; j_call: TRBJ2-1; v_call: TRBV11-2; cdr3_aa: CAISGRNSYNEQFF; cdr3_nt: TGTGCCATTAGCGGGAGGAACTCCTACAATGAGCAGTTCTTC
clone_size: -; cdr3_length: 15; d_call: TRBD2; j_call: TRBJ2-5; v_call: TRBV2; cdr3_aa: CASGTSPRAGGPQYF; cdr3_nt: TGTGCCAGCGGAACATCTCCGCGGGCGGGAGGTCCCCAGTACTTC
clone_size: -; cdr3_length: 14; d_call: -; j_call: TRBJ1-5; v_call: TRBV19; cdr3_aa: CATRGWITGQPQHF; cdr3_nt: TGTGCCACCCGGGGGTGGATCACTGGTCAGCCCCAGCATTTT
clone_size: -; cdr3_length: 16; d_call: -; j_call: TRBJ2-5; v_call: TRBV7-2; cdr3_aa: CASSQPGRRGQETQYF; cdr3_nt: TGTGCCAGCAGCCAGCCGGGTCGGCGGGGCCAAGAGACCCAGTACTTC
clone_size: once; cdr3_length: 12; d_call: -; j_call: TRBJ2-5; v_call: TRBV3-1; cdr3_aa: CASSQIKETQYF; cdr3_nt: TGTGCCAGCAGCCAAATCAAGGAGACCCAGTACTTC
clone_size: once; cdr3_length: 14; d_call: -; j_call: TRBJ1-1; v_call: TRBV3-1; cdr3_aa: CASSYTGSNTEAFF; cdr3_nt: TGTGCCAGCAGCTATACAGGATCCAACACTGAAGCTTTCTTT
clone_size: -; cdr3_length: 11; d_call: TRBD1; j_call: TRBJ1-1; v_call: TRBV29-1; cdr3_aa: CSVGRQGYAFF; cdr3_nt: TGCAGCGTTGGTAGACAGGGGTATGCTTTCTTT
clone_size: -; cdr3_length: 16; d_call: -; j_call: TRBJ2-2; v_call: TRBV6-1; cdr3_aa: CASPARAGSNTGELFF; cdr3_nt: TGTGCCAGTCCGGCCCGGGCAGGGTCTAACACCGGGGAGCTGTTTTTT
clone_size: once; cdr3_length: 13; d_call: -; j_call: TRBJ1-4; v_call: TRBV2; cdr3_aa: CASSETRNEKLFF; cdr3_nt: TGTGCCAGCAGTGAAACAAGAAATGAAAAACTGTTTTTT
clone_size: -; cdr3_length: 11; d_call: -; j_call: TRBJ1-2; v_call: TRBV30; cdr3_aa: CAWSVNYGYTF; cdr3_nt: TGTGCCTGGAGTGTCAACTATGGCTACACCTTC
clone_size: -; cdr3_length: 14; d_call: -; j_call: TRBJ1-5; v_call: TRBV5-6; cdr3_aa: CASSSSRWNSPQHF; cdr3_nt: TGTGCCAGCAGCTCGTCACGGTGGAATTCACCCCAGCATTTT
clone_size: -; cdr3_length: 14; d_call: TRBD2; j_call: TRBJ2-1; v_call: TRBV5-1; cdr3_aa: CASSGAGNYNEQFF; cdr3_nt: TGCGCCAGCAGCGGAGCGGGAAACTACAATGAGCAGTTCTTC
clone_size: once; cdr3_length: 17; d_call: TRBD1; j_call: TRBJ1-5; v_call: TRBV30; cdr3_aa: CAWSVARTGGSNQPQHF; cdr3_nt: TGTGCCTGGAGTGTTGCCAGGACAGGTGGAAGCAATCAGCCCCAGCATTTT
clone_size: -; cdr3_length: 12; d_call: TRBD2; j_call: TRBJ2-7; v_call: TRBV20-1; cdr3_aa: CSAREGTSEQYF; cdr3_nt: TGCAGTGCTAGAGAGGGGACTAGCGAGCAGTACTTC
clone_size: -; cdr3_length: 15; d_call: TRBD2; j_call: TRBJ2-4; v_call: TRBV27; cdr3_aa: CASRPSGVAKNIQYF; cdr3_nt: TGTGCCAGCCGGCCTAGCGGCGTAGCCAAAAACATTCAGTACTTC
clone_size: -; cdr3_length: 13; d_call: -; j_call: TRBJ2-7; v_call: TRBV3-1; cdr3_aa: CASSLGQLYEQYF; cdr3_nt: TGTGCCAGCAGTCTGGGACAACTCTACGAGCAGTACTTC
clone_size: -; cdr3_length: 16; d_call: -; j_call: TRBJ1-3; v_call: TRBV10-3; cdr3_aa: CAISGDTGTRGNTIYF; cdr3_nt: TGTGCCATCTCTGGGGATACTGGGACCAGAGGAAACACCATATATTTT
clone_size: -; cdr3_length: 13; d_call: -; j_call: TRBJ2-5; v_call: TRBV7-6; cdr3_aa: CASSLSPAWAQYF; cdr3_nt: TGTGCCAGCAGCTTAAGCCCCGCGTGGGCCCAGTACTTC
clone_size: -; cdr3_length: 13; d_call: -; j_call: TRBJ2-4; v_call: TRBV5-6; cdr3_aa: CASSLGTEDIQYF; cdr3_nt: TGTGCCAGCAGCTTGGGGACAGAGGATATTCAGTACTTC
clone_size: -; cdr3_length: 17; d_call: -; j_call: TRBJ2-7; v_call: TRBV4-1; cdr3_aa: CASSQDYAPHVAYEQYF; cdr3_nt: TGCGCCAGCAGCCAAGATTACGCTCCCCACGTGGCCTACGAGCAGTACTTC
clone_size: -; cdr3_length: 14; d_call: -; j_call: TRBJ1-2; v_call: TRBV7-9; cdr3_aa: CASSLVPGPYGYTF; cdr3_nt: TGTGCCAGCAGCTTAGTTCCAGGGCCTTATGGCTACACCTTC
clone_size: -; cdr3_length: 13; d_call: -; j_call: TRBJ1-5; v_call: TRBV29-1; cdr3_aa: CSVEVELYQPQHF; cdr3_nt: TGCAGCGTTGAGGTAGAGTTATATCAGCCCCAGCATTTT
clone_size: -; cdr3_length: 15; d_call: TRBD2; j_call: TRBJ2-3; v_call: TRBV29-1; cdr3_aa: CSANPGTSASDTQYF; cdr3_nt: TGCAGCGCCAATCCCGGGACTAGCGCCTCAGATACGCAGTATTTT
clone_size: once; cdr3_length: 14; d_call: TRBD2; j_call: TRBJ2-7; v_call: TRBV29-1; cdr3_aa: CSAARTSGGREQYF; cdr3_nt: TGCAGCGCCGCCAGGACTAGCGGAGGACGCGAGCAGTACTTC
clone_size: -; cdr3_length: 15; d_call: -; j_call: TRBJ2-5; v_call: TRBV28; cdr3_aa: CASTPPMGFQETQYF; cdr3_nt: TGTGCCAGCACCCCCCCAATGGGCTTCCAAGAGACCCAGTACTTC
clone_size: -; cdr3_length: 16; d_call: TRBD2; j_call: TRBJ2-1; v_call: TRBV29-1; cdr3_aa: CSVDRPTSGIPNEQFF; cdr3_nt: TGCAGCGTTGATCGGCCAACTAGCGGGATCCCCAATGAGCAGTTCTTC
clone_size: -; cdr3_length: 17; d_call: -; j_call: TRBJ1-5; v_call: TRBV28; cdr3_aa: CASSPPVRTADNQPQHF; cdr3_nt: TGTGCCAGCAGTCCTCCAGTAAGGACAGCGGACAATCAGCCCCAGCATTTT
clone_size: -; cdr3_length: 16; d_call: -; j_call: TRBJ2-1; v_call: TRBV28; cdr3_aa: CASSSSGVDSYNEQFF; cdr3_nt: TGTGCCAGCAGTTCCTCAGGGGTAGACTCCTACAATGAGCAGTTCTTC
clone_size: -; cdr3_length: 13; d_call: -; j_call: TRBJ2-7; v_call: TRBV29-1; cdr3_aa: CSVGRRFSYEQYF; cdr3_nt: TGCAGCGTTGGTCGCAGGTTCTCCTACGAGCAGTACTTC
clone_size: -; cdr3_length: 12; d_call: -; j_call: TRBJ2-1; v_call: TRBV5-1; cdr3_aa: CASSLGQGEQFF; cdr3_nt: TGCGCCAGCAGCTTGGGGCAGGGTGAGCAGTTCTTC
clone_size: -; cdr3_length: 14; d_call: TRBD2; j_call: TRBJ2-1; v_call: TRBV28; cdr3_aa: CASSFGGSKNEQFF; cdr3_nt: TGTGCCAGCAGTTTTGGCGGGAGCAAAAATGAGCAGTTCTTC
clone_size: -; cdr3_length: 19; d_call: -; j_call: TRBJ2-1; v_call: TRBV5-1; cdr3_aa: CASSAGQLRLRTTYNEQFF; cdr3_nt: TGCGCCAGCAGCGCCGGACAGTTGCGGCTTCGGACTACCTACAATGAGCAGTTCTTC
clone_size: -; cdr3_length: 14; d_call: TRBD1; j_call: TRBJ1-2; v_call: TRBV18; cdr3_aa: CASSPPDRIYGYTF; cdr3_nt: TGTGCCAGCTCACCACCGGACAGGATCTATGGCTACACCTTC
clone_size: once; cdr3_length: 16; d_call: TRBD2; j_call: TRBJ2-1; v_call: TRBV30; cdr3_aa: CAWSIRSSGPINEQFF; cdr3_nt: TGTGCCTGGAGTATCAGATCTAGCGGGCCTATCAATGAGCAGTTCTTC
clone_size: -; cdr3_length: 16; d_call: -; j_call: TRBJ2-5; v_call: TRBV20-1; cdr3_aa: CSAREFPVGAKETQYF; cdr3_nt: TGCAGTGCTAGAGAGTTCCCAGTGGGAGCGAAAGAGACCCAGTACTTC
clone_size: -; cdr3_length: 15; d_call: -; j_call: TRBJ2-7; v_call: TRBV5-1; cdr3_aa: CASSTLGDPTMEQYF; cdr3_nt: TGCGCCAGCAGTACCCTCGGGGACCCGACCATGGAGCAGTACTTC
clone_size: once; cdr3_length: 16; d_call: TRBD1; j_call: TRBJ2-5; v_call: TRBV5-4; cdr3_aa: CASSPRQGASQETQYF; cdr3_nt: TGTGCCAGCAGTCCTCGACAGGGGGCATCCCAAGAGACCCAGTACTTC
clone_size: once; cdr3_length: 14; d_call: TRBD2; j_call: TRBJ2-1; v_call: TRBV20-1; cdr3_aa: CSALLAGNLHEQFF; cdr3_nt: TGCAGTGCTCTACTAGCGGGAAATTTGCATGAGCAGTTCTTC